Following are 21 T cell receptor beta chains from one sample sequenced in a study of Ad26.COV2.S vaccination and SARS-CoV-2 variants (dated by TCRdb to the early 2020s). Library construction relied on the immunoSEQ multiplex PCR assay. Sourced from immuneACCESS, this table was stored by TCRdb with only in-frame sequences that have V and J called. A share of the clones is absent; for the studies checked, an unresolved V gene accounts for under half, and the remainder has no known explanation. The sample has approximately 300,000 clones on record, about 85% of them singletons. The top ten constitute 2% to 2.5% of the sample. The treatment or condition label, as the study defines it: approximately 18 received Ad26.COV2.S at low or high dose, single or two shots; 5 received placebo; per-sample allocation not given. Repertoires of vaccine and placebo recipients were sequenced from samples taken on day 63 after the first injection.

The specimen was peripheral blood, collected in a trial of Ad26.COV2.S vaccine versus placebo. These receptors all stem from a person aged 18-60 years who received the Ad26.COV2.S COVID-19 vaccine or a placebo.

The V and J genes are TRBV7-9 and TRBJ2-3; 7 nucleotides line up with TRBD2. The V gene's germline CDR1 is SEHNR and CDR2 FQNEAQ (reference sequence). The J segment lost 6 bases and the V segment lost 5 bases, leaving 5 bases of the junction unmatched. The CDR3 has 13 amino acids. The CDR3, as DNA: TGTGCCAGCAGCACCTGGGACTACGATACGCAGTATTTT. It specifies CASSTWDYDTQYF.

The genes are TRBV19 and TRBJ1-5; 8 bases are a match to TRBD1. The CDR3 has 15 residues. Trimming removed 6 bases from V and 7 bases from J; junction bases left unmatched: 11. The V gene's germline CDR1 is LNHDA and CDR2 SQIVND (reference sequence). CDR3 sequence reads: CASSDDRGGRQPQHF. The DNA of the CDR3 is TGTGCCAGTAGCGACGACAGGGGAGGAAGGCAGCCCCAGCATTTT.

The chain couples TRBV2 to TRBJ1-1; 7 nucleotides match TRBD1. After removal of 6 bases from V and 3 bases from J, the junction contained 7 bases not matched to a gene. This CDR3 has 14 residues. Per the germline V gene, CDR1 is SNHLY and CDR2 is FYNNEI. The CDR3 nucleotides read TGTGCCAGCAGCAAGGAGACAGGGCACACTGAAGCTTTCTTT. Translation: CASSKETGHTEAFF.

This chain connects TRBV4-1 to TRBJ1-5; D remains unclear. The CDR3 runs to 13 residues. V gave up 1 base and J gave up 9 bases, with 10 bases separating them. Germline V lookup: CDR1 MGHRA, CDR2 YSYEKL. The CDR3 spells CASSQVRLGPQHF. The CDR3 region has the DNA TGCGCCAGCAGCCAAGTTAGGCTAGGGCCCCAGCATTTT.

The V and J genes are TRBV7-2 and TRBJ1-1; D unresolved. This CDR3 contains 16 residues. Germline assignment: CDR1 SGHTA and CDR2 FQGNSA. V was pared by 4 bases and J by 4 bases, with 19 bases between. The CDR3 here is CASSSVGKGRGTEAFF. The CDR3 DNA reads TGTGCCAGCAGCTCTGTAGGTAAAGGGCGGGGCACTGAAGCTTTCTTT.

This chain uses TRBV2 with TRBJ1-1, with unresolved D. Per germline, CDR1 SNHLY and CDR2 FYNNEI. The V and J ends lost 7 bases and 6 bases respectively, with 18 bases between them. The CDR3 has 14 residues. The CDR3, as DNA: TGTGCCAGCAACGTACAAGGGATATTTGCTGAAGCTTTCTTT. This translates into CASNVQGIFAEAFF. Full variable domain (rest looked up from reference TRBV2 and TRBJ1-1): EPEVTQTPSHQVTQMGQEVILRCVPISNHLYFYWYRQILGQKVEFLVSFYNNEISEKSEIFDDQFSVERPDGSNFTLKIRSTKLEDSAMYFCASNVQGIFAEAFFGQGTRLTVV.

The CDR3 here is CASSNQDFAYEQYF. CDR3 in DNA: TGTGCCAGCAGCAATCAGGACTTCGCCTACGAGCAGTACTTC. The gene calls are TRBV9 and TRBJ2-7; D is possibly TRBD2 (5 bases). The germline V gene has CDR1 SGDLS and CDR2 YYNGEE. V lost 4 bases, J lost 2 bases, and 13 bases lay in between. The CDR3 extends over 14 amino acids.

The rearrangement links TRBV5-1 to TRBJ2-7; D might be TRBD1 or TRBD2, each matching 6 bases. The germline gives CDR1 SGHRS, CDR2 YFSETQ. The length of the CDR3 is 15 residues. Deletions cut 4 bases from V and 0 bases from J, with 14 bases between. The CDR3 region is CASSPLGGNSYEQYF. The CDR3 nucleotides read TGCGCCAGCAGCCCCCTAGGGGGGAACTCCTACGAGCAGTACTTC.

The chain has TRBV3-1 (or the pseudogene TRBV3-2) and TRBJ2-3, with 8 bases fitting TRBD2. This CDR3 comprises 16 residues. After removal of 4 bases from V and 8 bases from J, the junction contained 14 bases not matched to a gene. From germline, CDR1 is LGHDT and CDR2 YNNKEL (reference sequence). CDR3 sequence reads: CASSRVVSGGPATQYF. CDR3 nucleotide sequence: TGTGCCAGCAGCCGGGTCGTATCGGGGGGGCCGGCTACGCAGTATTTT.

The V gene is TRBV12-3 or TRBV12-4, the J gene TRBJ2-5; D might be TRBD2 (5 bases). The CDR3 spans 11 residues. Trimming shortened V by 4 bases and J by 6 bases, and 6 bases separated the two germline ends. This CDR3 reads CASSSGKTQYF. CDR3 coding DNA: TGTGCCAGCAGTTCGGGGAAGACCCAGTACTTC.

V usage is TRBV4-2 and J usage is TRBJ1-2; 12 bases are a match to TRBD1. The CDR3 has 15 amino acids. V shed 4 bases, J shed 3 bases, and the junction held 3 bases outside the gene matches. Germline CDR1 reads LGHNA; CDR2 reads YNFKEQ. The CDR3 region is CASSPGTGGDYGYTF. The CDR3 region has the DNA TGTGCCAGCAGCCCCGGGACAGGGGGCGACTATGGCTACACCTTC.

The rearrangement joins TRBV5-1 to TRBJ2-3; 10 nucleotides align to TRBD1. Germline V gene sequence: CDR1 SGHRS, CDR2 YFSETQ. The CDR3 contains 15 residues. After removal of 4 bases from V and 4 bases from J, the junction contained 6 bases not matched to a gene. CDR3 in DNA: TGCGCCAGCAGCCAAGGGACAGGGGCACCAGATACGCAGTATTTT. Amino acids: CASSQGTGAPDTQYF.

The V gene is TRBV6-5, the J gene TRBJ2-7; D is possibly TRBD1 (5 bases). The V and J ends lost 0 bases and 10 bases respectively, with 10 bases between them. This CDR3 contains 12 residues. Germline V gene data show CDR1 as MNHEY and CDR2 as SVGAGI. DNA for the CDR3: TGTGCCAGCAGTTACTCTTTGGGGCCCCAGTACTTC. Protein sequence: CASSYSLGPQYF.

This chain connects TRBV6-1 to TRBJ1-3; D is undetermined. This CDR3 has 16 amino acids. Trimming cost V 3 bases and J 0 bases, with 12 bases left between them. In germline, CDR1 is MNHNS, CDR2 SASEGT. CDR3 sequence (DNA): TGTGCCAGCAGTGAGGCCGGACTGTCCTCTGGAAACACCATATATTTT. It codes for CASSEAGLSSGNTIYF.

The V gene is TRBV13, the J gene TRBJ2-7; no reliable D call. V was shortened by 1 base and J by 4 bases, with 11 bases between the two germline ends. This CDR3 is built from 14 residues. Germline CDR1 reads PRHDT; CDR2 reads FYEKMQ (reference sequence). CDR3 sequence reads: CASSLAGYHYEQYF. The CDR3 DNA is TGTGCCAGCAGCTTAGCCGGCTACCATTACGAGCAGTACTTC.

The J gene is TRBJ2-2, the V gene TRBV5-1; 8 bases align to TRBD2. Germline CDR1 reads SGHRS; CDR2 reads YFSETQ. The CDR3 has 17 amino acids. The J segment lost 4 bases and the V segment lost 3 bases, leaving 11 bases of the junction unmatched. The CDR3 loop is CASSSTTAGAGTGELFF. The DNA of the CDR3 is TGCGCCAGCAGCTCAACAACAGCGGGAGCAGGCACCGGGGAGCTGTTTTTT.

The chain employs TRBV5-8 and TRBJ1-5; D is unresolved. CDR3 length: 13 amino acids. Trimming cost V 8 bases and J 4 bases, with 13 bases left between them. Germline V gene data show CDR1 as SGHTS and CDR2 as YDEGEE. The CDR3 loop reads CASRTRANQPQHF. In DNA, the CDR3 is TGTGCCAGTCGAACGAGGGCGAATCAGCCCCAGCATTTT. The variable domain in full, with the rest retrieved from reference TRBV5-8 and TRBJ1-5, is EAGVTQSPTHLIKTRGQQATLRCSPISGHTSVYWYQQALGLGLQFLLWYDEGEERNRGNFPPRFSGRQFPNYSSELNVNALELEDSALYLCASRTRANQPQHFGDGTRLSIL.

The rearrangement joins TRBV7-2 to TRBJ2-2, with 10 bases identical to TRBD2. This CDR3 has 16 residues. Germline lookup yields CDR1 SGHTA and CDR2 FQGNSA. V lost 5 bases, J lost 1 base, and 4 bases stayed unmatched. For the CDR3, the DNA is TGTGCCAGCAGCGATCGACTAGCGGGGAACACCGGGGAGCTGTTTTTT. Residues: CASSDRLAGNTGELFF.

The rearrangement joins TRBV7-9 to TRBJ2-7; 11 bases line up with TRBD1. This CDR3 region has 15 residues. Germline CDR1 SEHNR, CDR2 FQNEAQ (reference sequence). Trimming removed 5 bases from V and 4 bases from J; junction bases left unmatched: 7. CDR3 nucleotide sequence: TGTGCCAGCAGCAAGGGACAGGGGGTTACTTACGAGCAGTACTTC. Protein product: CASSKGQGVTYEQYF.

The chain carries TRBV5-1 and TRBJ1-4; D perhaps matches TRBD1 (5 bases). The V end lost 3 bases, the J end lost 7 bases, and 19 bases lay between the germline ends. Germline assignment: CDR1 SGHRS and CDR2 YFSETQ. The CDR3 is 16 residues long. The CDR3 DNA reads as TGCGCCAGCAGCTCTATGGGAGGGACGGGGAGTGAAAAACTGTTTTTT. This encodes CASSSMGGTGSEKLFF.

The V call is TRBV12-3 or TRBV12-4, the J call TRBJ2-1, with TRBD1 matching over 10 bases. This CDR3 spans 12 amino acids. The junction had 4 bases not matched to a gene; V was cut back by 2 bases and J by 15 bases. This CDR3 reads CASSLHGQGGFF. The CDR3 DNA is TGTGCCAGCAGTTTACACGGACAGGGGGGGTTCTTC.